This passage covers 23 T cell receptor beta chains from one sample sequenced in a study of cytomegalovirus exposure and HLA in healthy donors. Use of 60 Vbeta and 13 Jbeta primers characterized the PCR. Produced via immunoSEQ multiplex PCR; TCRdb's table is partial and in-frame only. The repertoire has around 180,000 clones, about 79% of them found once; the top ten carry around 1.2%. Sequencing used PBMCs. The receptors come from a girl aged 2 to 9 in good health and CMV-seropositive.

The chain uses TRBV7-8 and TRBJ1-1; maybe TRBD1 (6 bases). V lost 7 bases to trimming and J lost 3 bases, with 18 bases between them. Germline-derived CDR1 and CDR2 are SGHVS and FQNEAQ. The CDR3 is 15 amino acids. The CDR3 loop reads CASKRGGEGHTEAFF. The CDR3 region has the DNA TGTGCCAGCAAAAGAGGGGGGGAAGGTCACACTGAAGCTTTCTTT. Together with reference TRBV7-8 and TRBJ1-1, the CDR3 gives the full variable domain: GAGVSQSPRYKVAKRGQDVALRCDPISGHVSLFWYQQALGQGPEFLTYFQNEAQLDKSGLPSDRFFAERPEGSVSTLKIQRTQQEDSAVYLCASKRGGEGHTEAFFGQGTRLTVV.

This chain links TRBV7-3 with TRBJ2-2, with 7 bases matching TRBD1. The CDR3 has 15 residues. V lost 2 bases, J lost 3 bases, and 3 bases stayed unmatched. Germline CDR1 and CDR2: SGHTA and FQGTGA. CDR3 region: CASSLADRDTGELFF. The CDR3 DNA is TGTGCCAGCAGCTTAGCCGACAGGGACACCGGGGAGCTGTTTTTT.

The chain recombines TRBV18 with TRBJ2-7; 9 bases fit TRBD1. V dropped 0 bases and J dropped 5; count of bases not matched to a gene: 2. This CDR3 region has 14 residues. The germline V gene has CDR1 KGHSH and CDR2 LQKENI. DNA of the CDR3: TGTGCCAGCTCACCACCGGGACAGGGCCACGAGCAGTACTTC. It is translated as CASSPPGQGHEQYF.

The chain recombines TRBV2 with TRBJ2-3; D is unresolved. V dropped 2 bases and J dropped 5 bases, with 11 bases sitting between them. The CDR3 has 14 amino acids. Germline CDR1 is SNHLY and CDR2 is FYNNEI. CDR3 in amino acids: CASSELRRLDTQYF. The CDR3, as DNA: TGTGCCAGCAGTGAACTGCGGCGGTTAGATACGCAGTATTTT.

The genes are TRBV4-2 and TRBJ1-2; 7 nucleotides line up with TRBD1. The CDR3 is 16 residues long. Germline-derived CDR1 and CDR2 are LGHNA and YNFKEQ. The V segment lost 0 bases and the J segment 1 base; nucleotides outside the gene matches: 5. CDR3 amino acids: CASSQDWDRRNYGYTF. The CDR3 coding sequence is TGTGCCAGCAGCCAAGATTGGGACAGACGTAACTATGGCTACACCTTC.

The CDR3 DNA is TGTGCCATCGCGAATGGAGGGCGAACCGGGGAGCTGTTTTTT. It specifies CAIANGGRTGELFF. V is TRBV19 and J is TRBJ2-2; D might be TRBD2 (6 bases). The V gene lost 10 bases and the J gene lost 5 bases, with 17 bases spanning the gap. This CDR3 has 14 amino acids. CDR1 is LNHDA and CDR2 is SQIVND in the germline V gene (reference sequence). Variable domain in full (rest from reference TRBV19 and TRBJ2-2): DGGITQSPKYLFRKEGQNVTLSCEQNLNHDAMYWYRQDPGQGLRLIYYSQIVNDFQKGDIAEGYSVSREKKESFPLTVTSAQKNPTAFYLCAIANGGRTGELFFGEGSRLTVL.

V gene TRBV21-1 combines with J gene TRBJ1-1; the table assigns TRBD1, which was not confirmed against the DNA. TRBV21-1 is a recognized pseudogene. This CDR3 spans 14 amino acids. The CDR3 DNA is TGTGCCAGCAGCAAAGGGACAGGGGACACTGAAGCTTTCTTT. Translating it yields CASSKGTGDTEAFF.

The chain uses TRBV6-5 and TRBJ1-4; the match to TRBD1 covers 7 bases. CDR3 length equals 15 residues. CDR1 and CDR2 (germline): MNHEY, SVGAGI. The ends lost 3 bases at V and 4 bases at J; junction bases unmatched: 5. The CDR3 DNA sequence: TGTGCCAGCAGTTATTCGGGACAGAGTAATGAAAAACTGTTTTTT. It is translated as CASSYSGQSNEKLFF.

The J gene is TRBJ1-2, the V gene TRBV5-1, with 7 bases fitting TRBD1. Germline V gives CDR1 SGHRS, CDR2 YFSETQ. Trimming at V came to 6 bases and at J to 0 bases, leaving 14 bases not matched to a gene. The CDR3 totals 17 residues. The CDR3 region has the DNA TGCGCCAGCACACTATCCGGACAGGTTTCATCTAACTATGGCTACACCTTC. This sequence encodes CASTLSGQVSSNYGYTF.

This clone was seen a single time. The V gene is TRBV25-1, the J gene TRBJ2-2, with D uncertain. V lost 6 bases and J 6 bases, leaving 5 bases between the germline ends. The germline gives CDR1 MGHDK, CDR2 SYGVNS. This CDR3 has 11 amino acids. The CDR3 nucleotides read TGTGCCAGCAGACTATCCGGGGAGCTGTTTTTT. This codes for CASRLSGELFF. Filled out from reference TRBV25-1 and TRBJ2-2, the complete variable domain reads EADIYQTPRYLVIGTGKKITLECSQTMGHDKMYWYQQDPGMELHLIHYSYGVNSTEKGDLSSESTVSRIRTEHFPLTLESARPSHTSQYLCASRLSGELFFGEGSRLTVL.

The chain employs TRBV2 and TRBJ1-2; TRBD1 aligns across 7 bases. V was pared by 1 base and J by 4 bases, with 3 bases of the junction left unmatched. The CDR3 is made up of 14 amino acids. The V gene's germline CDR1 is SNHLY and CDR2 FYNNEI. The CDR3 sequence: CASSEGQGGYGYTF. The CDR3 DNA reads TGTGCCAGCAGTGAAGGACAGGGAGGCTATGGCTACACCTTC.

The V gene is TRBV6-5, the J gene TRBJ1-1; 7 positions agree with TRBD1. Germline CDR1 is MNHEY and CDR2 is SVGAGI. The CDR3 length is 11 residues. Trimming took 6 bases from V and 10 from J; bases not matched to a gene: 5. The CDR3 DNA is TGTGCCAGCAGCCGACAGGGAAGAGCTTTCTTT. Its protein is CASSRQGRAFF.

The sample holds a few counts of this clone. The genes are TRBV2 and TRBJ1-5, with D unresolved. CDR3 length: 13 residues. Germline assignment: CDR1 SNHLY and CDR2 FYNNEI. V was clipped by 10 bases and J by 0 bases, with 10 bases between them. Written as DNA, the CDR3 is TGTGCCACCGGACGGGATAGCAATCAGCCCCAGCATTTT. This encodes CATGRDSNQPQHF.

The chain has TRBV11-3 and TRBJ2-7; TRBD2 matches at 7 bases. With V trimmed by 5 bases and J by 0 bases, 4 bases remained unmatched. Germline assignment: CDR1 SGHNT and CDR2 YENEEA. This CDR3 contains 14 residues. The CDR3 loop reads CASSPPGGSYEQYF. The CDR3 DNA sequence: TGTGCCAGCAGCCCCCCGGGGGGCTCCTACGAGCAGTACTTC. The variable domain in full, completed from reference TRBV11-3 and TRBJ2-7, reads EAGVVQSPRYKIIEKKQPVAFWCNPISGHNTLYWYLQNLGQGPELLIRYENEEAVDDSQLPKDRFSAERLKGVDSTLKIQPAELGDSAVYLCASSPPGGSYEQYFGPGTRLTVT.

The chain is built from TRBV28 and TRBJ1-2, with D perhaps TRBD1 (6 bases). V shed 7 bases and J shed 8 bases, with 23 bases lying between them. CDR3 length: 15 amino acids. Germline values: CDR1 MDHEN, CDR2 SYDVKM. CDR3 in DNA: TGTGCCAGCACCTCCGGAGGCGGGGGGCGGGTGGGCTACACCTTC. Residues: CASTSGGGGRVGYTF.

In its sample, this clone was seen a few times. The chain has TRBV12-5 and TRBJ2-5, with 10 nucleotides matching TRBD2. The CDR3 sequence is 15 residues long. Germline-derived CDR1 and CDR2 are LGHNT and FRNRAP. The V gene end was trimmed by 7 bases and the J gene end by 2 bases; junction bases not matched to a gene: 7. The CDR3 sequence: CASAPGLAIQETQYF. The CDR3 DNA follows: TGTGCTAGTGCCCCGGGACTAGCGATACAAGAGACCCAGTACTTC.

The chain employs TRBV28 and TRBJ1-2; 10 bases agree with TRBD1. V lost 4 bases and J lost 8; bases outside the gene matches: 10. Germline V lookup: CDR1 MDHEN, CDR2 SYDVKM. This CDR3 spans 15 amino acids. The CDR3 DNA reads TGTGCCAGCAGTTCCCGGGACAGGGGTCCGAAGGGCTACACCTTC. Amino acid sequence: CASSSRDRGPKGYTF.

CDR3: CASSARTGSEAFF. DNA for the CDR3: TGTGCCAGTAGTGCCCGGACAGGGTCTGAAGCTTTCTTT. The V and J genes are TRBV19 and TRBJ1-1; 8 bases map to TRBD1. V shed 5 bases and J 6 bases; nucleotides not matched to a gene: 5. Germline CDR1 and CDR2: LNHDA and SQIVND (reference sequence). This CDR3 comprises 13 residues.

The chain carries TRBV18 and TRBJ1-1, with 8 bases aligning to TRBD1. Germline assignment: CDR1 KGHSH and CDR2 LQKENI. V lost 3 bases to trimming and J lost 4 bases; unmatched junction nucleotides: 13. The CDR3 contains 17 residues. Written as DNA, the CDR3 is TGTGCCAGCTCACCCATTTCAGGGACAGGAATAAGCACTGAAGCTTTCTTT. Its translation is CASSPISGTGISTEAFF.

The chain joins TRBV27 to TRBJ1-6, with TRBD1 matching over 10 bases. Germline V lookup: CDR1 MNHEY, CDR2 SMNVEV (reference sequence). The CDR3 loop spans 18 amino acids. V gave up 5 bases and J gave up 8 bases; unmatched junction bases: 15. CDR3 amino acids: CASSRTMGTGAGDSPLHF. CDR3 bases: TGTGCCAGCAGTCGAACCATGGGGACAGGGGCTGGTGATTCACCCCTCCACTTT.

This chain connects TRBV19 to TRBJ2-2; D is unclear. This CDR3 has 13 amino acids. CDR1 is LNHDA and CDR2 is SQIVND in the germline V gene (reference sequence). V was trimmed by 3 bases and J by 11 bases, leaving 13 bases between them. The CDR3 region is CASSIQARCELFF. CDR3 in DNA: TGTGCCAGTAGTATCCAGGCGCGTTGTGAGCTGTTTTTT.

Note on this clone: Other DNA sequences in this sample translate to the same CDR3. The chain recombines TRBV5-1 with TRBJ1-4; 7 bases align to TRBD1. Germline assignment: CDR1 SGHRS and CDR2 YFSETQ. V lost 0 bases and J lost 6; bases outside the gene matches: 8. This CDR3 spans 16 amino acids. The CDR3 loop reads CASSLASIGGDEKLFF. CDR3 DNA: TGCGCCAGCAGCTTGGCCAGCATAGGGGGCGATGAAAAACTGTTTTTT.

V usage is TRBV7-3 and J usage is TRBJ1-2; the match to TRBD1 covers 7 bases. Germline V CDR1 and CDR2: SGHTA, FQGTGA. The CDR3 contains 15 residues. The trim removed 4 bases at V and 6 bases at J, leaving 11 bases unmatched. CDR3 bases: TGTGCCAGCAGCTCTTCTCGGGACAGCGGTGATGGCTACACCTTC. This translates into CASSSSRDSGDGYTF.